These T cell receptor beta chains were read from a single sample in a study of shared clonotypes between healthy human individuals. Measured with immunoSEQ multiplex PCR; TCRdb has only the in-frame clones, and not every one. Of approximately 440,000 clones listed, more than 70% are singletons. The sequenced sample consisted of PBMCs. Receptors were obtained from a woman aged 40 to 50 in good health. Some clones in this sample may be carry-over from other donors' samples. CDR3s include the opening cysteine and the closing phenylalanine or tryptophan. Fields, in order: CDR3 length, J gene, D gene, V gene, clone size, CDR3 protein, CDR3 DNA. D genes are given only for firm matches. Where a row states a size, it is once, few, many or the class of an expanded clone; other rows omit it.

len: 15
j_gene: TRBJ2-7
d_gene: TRBD1
v_gene: TRBV2
abundance: .
CDR3aa: CASSESPGTGVTQYF
CDR3nt: TGTGCCAGCAGTGAATCACCCGGGACAGGGGTAACTCAGTACTTC

len: 15
j_gene: TRBJ1-1
d_gene: .
v_gene: TRBV5-1
abundance: many
CDR3aa: CASSVVAGMNTEAFF
CDR3nt: TGCGCCAGCAGCGTCGTTGCGGGCATGAACACTGAAGCTTTCTTT

len: 12
j_gene: TRBJ2-3
d_gene: .
v_gene: TRBV29-1
abundance: many
CDR3aa: CSVSGSTDTQYF
CDR3nt: TGCAGCGTTAGCGGGAGCACAGATACGCAGTATTTT

len: 15
j_gene: TRBJ1-2
d_gene: .
v_gene: TRBV5-4
abundance: .
CDR3aa: CASSLGRDGSYGYTF
CDR3nt: TGTGCCAGCAGCTTGGGGCGGGACGGCAGCTATGGCTACACCTTC

len: 11
j_gene: TRBJ2-7
d_gene: .
v_gene: TRBV18
abundance: .
CDR3aa: CASSPGHEQYF
CDR3nt: TGTGCCAGCTCACCAGGACACGAGCAGTACTTC

len: 12
j_gene: TRBJ1-6
d_gene: .
v_gene: TRBV7-9
abundance: many
CDR3aa: CASSTMNSPLHF
CDR3nt: TGTGCCAGCAGCACGATGAATTCACCCCTCCACTTT

len: 16
j_gene: TRBJ2-6
d_gene: .
v_gene: TRBV10-3
abundance: .
CDR3aa: CAISDPGFAGANVLTF
CDR3nt: TGTGCCATCAGTGATCCAGGGTTTGCTGGGGCCAACGTCCTGACTTTC

len: 12
j_gene: TRBJ1-1
d_gene: .
v_gene: TRBV6-1
abundance: .
CDR3aa: CASRNRDTEAFF
CDR3nt: TGTGCCAGCAGAAACAGGGACACTGAAGCTTTCTTT

len: 15
j_gene: TRBJ2-3
d_gene: .
v_gene: TRBV10-3
abundance: .
CDR3aa: CAITAQVGSTDTQYF
CDR3nt: TGTGCCATCACCGCCCAGGTGGGTAGCACAGATACGCAGTATTTT

len: 13
j_gene: TRBJ2-5
d_gene: .
v_gene: TRBV28
abundance: .
CDR3aa: CASSLMTTGEQYF
CDR3nt: TGTGCCAGCAGTTTAATGACTACTGGTGAGCAGTACTTC

len: 16
j_gene: TRBJ2-5
d_gene: .
v_gene: TRBV27
abundance: .
CDR3aa: CASSSAVEQGQETQYF
CDR3nt: TGTGCCAGCAGTTCCGCCGTCGAACAGGGCCAAGAGACCCAGTACTTC

len: 17
j_gene: TRBJ2-1
d_gene: TRBD2
v_gene: TRBV7-2
abundance: .
CDR3aa: CASSFRRGREGLDEQFF
CDR3nt: TGTGCCAGCAGCTTTCGAAGGGGGCGGGAGGGTTTAGATGAGCAGTTCTTC

len: 15
j_gene: TRBJ1-6
d_gene: TRBD1
v_gene: TRBV30
abundance: .
CDR3aa: CAYSTTTGAGSPLHF
CDR3nt: TGTGCCTACTCAACGACCACAGGGGCAGGATCACCCCTCCACTTT

len: 17
j_gene: TRBJ2-2
d_gene: .
v_gene: TRBV9
abundance: .
CDR3aa: CASSVEVHGGLTGELFF
CDR3nt: TGTGCCAGCAGCGTAGAAGTCCACGGGGGACTCACCGGGGAGCTGTTTTTT

len: 11
j_gene: TRBJ1-1
d_gene: TRBD1
v_gene: TRBV7-9
abundance: .
CDR3aa: CASSVGQGAFF
CDR3nt: TGTGCCAGCAGCGTGGGACAGGGAGCTTTCTTT

len: 12
j_gene: TRBJ2-3
d_gene: .
v_gene: TRBV29-1
abundance: few
CDR3aa: CSGATSTDTQYF
CDR3nt: TGCAGCGGCGCTACGAGCACAGATACGCAGTATTTT

len: 14
j_gene: TRBJ1-1
d_gene: .
v_gene: TRBV27
abundance: once
CDR3aa: CASSRADMNTEAFF
CDR3nt: TGTGCCAGCAGCCGCGCGGATATGAACACTGAAGCTTTCTTT

len: 15
j_gene: TRBJ1-4
d_gene: .
v_gene: TRBV4-1
abundance: .
CDR3aa: CASSHAPTTNEKLFF
CDR3nt: TGCGCCAGCAGCCATGCACCCACAACTAATGAAAAACTGTTTTTT

len: 16
j_gene: TRBJ1-4
d_gene: TRBD1
v_gene: TRBV19
abundance: few
CDR3aa: CASNPDRGRTNEKLFF
CDR3nt: TGTGCCAGTAACCCGGACAGGGGGCGGACTAATGAAAAACTGTTTTTT

len: 14
j_gene: TRBJ2-1
d_gene: TRBD2
v_gene: TRBV19
abundance: .
CDR3aa: CASSWGRAGNEQFF
CDR3nt: TGTGCCAGTAGTTGGGGGAGGGCCGGGAATGAGCAGTTCTTC

len: 16
j_gene: TRBJ2-1
d_gene: .
v_gene: TRBV2
abundance: .
CDR3aa: CASSERAGNADNEQFF
CDR3nt: TGTGCCAGCAGTGAAAGGGCAGGGAATGCGGACAATGAGCAGTTCTTC

len: 13
j_gene: TRBJ2-1
d_gene: TRBD2
v_gene: TRBV10-3
abundance: .
CDR3aa: CAISGRAYNEQFF
CDR3nt: TGTGCCATTAGCGGGAGGGCCTACAATGAGCAGTTCTTC

len: 14
j_gene: TRBJ1-1
d_gene: .
v_gene: TRBV6-1
abundance: few
CDR3aa: CASSEGGGNTEAFF
CDR3nt: TGTGCCAGCAGTGAAGGTGGGGGGAACACTGAAGCTTTCTTT

len: 16
j_gene: TRBJ2-5
d_gene: TRBD2
v_gene: TRBV7-8
abundance: few
CDR3aa: CASSFRLAGTQETQYF
CDR3nt: TGTGCCAGCAGCTTCCGACTAGCGGGGACCCAAGAGACCCAGTACTTC

len: 14
j_gene: TRBJ2-7
d_gene: .
v_gene: TRBV6-1
abundance: .
CDR3aa: CASNNRDIFYEQYF
CDR3nt: TGTGCCAGCAACAACCGGGACATCTTCTACGAGCAGTACTTC

len: 15
j_gene: TRBJ2-1
d_gene: .
v_gene: TRBV10-2
abundance: many
CDR3aa: CASSPGGSTISEQFF
CDR3nt: TGCGCCAGCAGCCCCGGGGGCAGCACAATCAGTGAGCAGTTCTTC

len: 16
j_gene: TRBJ2-1
d_gene: .
v_gene: TRBV25-1
abundance: few
CDR3aa: CASSESDRFLGYEQFF
CDR3nt: TGTGCCAGCAGTGAATCCGACAGGTTTTTGGGCTATGAGCAGTTCTTC

len: 13
j_gene: TRBJ1-2
d_gene: .
v_gene: TRBV30
abundance: .
CDR3aa: CAWQGPTNYGYTF
CDR3nt: TGTGCCTGGCAAGGACCGACTAACTATGGCTACACCTTC

len: 13
j_gene: TRBJ2-1
d_gene: .
v_gene: TRBV15
abundance: many
CDR3aa: CATSRDSYNEQFF
CDR3nt: TGTGCCACCAGCAGAGATTCGTACAATGAGCAGTTCTTC

len: 12
j_gene: TRBJ2-3
d_gene: .
v_gene: TRBV7-9
abundance: .
CDR3aa: CTSSEGLDAQYF
CDR3nt: TGTACCAGCAGCGAGGGTTTGGATGCGCAGTATTTT

len: 16
j_gene: TRBJ2-2
d_gene: TRBD2
v_gene: TRBV7-3
abundance: once
CDR3aa: CASSSGSSGRSGELFF
CDR3nt: TGTGCCAGCAGCTCAGGGTCTAGCGGGCGCTCCGGGGAGCTGTTTTTT

len: 13
j_gene: TRBJ2-5
d_gene: .
v_gene: TRBV7-9
abundance: few
CDR3aa: CASSFGGLETQYF
CDR3nt: TGTGCCAGCAGCTTTGGGGGGCTGGAGACCCAGTACTTC